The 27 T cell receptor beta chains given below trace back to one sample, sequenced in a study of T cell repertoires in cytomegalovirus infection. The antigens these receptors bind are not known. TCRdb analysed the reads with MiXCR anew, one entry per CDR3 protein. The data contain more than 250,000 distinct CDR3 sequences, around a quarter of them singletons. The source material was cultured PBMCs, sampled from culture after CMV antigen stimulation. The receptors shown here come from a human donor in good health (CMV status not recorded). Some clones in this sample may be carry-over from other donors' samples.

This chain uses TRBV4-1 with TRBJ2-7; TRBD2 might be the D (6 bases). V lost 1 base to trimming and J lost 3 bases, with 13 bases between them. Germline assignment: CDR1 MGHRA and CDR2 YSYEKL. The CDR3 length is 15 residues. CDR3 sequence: CASSQGTAGLYEQYF. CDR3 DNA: TGCGCCAGCAGCCAAGGAACAGCGGGCCTCTACGAGCAGTACTTC.

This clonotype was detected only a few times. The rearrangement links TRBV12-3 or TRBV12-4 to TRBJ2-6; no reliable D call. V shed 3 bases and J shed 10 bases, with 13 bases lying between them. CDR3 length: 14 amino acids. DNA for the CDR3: TGTGCCAGCAGTTTGGGGTACATACGAAACGTCCTGACTTTC. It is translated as CASSLGYIRNVLTF.

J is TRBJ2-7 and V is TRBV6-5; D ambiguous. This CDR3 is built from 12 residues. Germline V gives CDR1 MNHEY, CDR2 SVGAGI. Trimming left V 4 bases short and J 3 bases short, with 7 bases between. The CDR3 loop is CASSSGIYEQYF. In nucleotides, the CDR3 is TGTGCCAGCAGTTCCGGAATCTACGAGCAGTACTTC.

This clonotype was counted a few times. The CDR3 nucleotides are TGCAGTGCTAGTACACAGGGGTTGAACACTGAAGCTTTCTTT. Its protein is CSASTQGLNTEAFF. The chain carries TRBV20-1 and TRBJ1-1; 7 bases are a match to TRBD1. J lost 0 bases, V lost 3 bases, and 4 bases had no gene match. The germline V gene has CDR1 DFQATT and CDR2 SNEGSKA (reference sequence). This CDR3 comprises 14 residues.

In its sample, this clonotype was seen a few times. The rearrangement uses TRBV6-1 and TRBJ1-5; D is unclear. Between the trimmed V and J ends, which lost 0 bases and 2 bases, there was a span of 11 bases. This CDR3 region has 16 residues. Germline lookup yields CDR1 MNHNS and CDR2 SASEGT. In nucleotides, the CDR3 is TGTGCCAGCAGTGAAGCGTCCGGGTCGGGCAATCAGCCCCAGCATTTT. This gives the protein CASSEASGSGNQPQHF.

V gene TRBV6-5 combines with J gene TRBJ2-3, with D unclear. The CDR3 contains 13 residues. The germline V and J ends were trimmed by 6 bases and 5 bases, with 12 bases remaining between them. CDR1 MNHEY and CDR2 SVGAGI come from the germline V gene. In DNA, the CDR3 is TGTGCCAGCAGCTCGGTATCCCGAGATACGCAGTATTTT. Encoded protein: CASSSVSRDTQYF.

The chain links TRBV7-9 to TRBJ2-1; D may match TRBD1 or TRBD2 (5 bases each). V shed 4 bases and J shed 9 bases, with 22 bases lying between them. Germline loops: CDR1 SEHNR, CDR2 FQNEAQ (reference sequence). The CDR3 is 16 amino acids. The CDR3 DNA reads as TGTGCCAGCAGCTCCCTGGTAGCGCTCCCTCAGGGTGAGCAGTTCTTC. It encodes CASSSLVALPQGEQFF.

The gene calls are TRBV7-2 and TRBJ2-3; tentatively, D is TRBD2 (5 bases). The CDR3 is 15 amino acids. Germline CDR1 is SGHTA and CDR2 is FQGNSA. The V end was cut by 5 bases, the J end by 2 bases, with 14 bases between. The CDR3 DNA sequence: TGTGCCAGCAGCCCATCGGGAATCCACACAGATACGCAGTATTTT. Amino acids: CASSPSGIHTDTQYF.

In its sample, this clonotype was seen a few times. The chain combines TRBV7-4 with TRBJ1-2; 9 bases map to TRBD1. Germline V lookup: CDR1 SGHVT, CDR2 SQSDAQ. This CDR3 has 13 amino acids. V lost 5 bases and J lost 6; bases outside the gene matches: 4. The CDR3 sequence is CASSRDREDGYTF. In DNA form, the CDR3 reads TGTGCCAGCAGCCGGGACAGGGAGGATGGCTACACCTTC.

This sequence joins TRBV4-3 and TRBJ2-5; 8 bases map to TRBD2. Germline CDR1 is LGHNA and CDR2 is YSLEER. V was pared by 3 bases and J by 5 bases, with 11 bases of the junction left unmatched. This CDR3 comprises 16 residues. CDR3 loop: CASSQRLAGGGETQYF. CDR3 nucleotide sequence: TGCGCCAGCAGCCAGCGTTTGGCGGGAGGCGGGGAGACCCAGTACTTC.

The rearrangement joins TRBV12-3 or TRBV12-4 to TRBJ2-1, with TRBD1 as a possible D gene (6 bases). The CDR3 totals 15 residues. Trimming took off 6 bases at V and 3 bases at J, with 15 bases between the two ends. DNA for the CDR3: TGTGCCAGCAGGAGGGGGTGGTCGGACTACAATGAGCAGTTCTTC. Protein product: CASRRGWSDYNEQFF.

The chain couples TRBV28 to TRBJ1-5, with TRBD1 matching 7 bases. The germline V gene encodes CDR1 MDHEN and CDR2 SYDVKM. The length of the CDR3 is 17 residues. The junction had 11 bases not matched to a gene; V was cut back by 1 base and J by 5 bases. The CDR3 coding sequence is TGTGCCAGCAGTTTATCAATGGGGACAGACCATGATCAGCCCCAGCATTTT. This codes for CASSLSMGTDHDQPQHF.

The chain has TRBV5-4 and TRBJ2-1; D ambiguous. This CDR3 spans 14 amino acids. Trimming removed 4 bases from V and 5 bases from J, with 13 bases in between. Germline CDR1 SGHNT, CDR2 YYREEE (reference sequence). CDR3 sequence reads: CASSLRTKNNEQFF. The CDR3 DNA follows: TGTGCCAGCAGCCTCCGGACCAAAAACAATGAGCAGTTCTTC.

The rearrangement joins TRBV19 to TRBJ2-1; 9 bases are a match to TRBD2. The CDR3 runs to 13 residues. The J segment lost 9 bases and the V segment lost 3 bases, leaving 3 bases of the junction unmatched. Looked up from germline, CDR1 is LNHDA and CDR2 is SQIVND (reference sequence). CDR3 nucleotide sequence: TGTGCCAGTAGTATTGGACTAGCGAGTGAGCAGTTCTTC. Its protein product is CASSIGLASEQFF.

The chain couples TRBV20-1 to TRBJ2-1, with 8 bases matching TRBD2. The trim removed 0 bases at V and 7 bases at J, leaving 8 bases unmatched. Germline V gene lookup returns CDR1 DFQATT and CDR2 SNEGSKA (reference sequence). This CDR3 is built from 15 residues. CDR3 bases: TGCAGTGCTAGAGAGAGTAGCGGGATTATAAATGAGCAGTTCTTC. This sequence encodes CSARESSGIINEQFF.

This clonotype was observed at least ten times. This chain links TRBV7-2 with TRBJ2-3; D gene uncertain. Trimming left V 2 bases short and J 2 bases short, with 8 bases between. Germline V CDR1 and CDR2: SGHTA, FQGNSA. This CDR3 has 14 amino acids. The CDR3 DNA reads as TGTGCCAGCAGCTTACTAGTTATCACAGATACGCAGTATTTT. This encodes CASSLLVITDTQYF.

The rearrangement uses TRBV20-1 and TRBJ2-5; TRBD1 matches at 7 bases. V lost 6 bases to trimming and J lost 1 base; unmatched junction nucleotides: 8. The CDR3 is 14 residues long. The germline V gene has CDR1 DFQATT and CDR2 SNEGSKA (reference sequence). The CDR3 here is CSASRGQTQETQYF. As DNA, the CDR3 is TGCAGTGCCAGCCGGGGACAGACCCAAGAGACCCAGTACTTC.

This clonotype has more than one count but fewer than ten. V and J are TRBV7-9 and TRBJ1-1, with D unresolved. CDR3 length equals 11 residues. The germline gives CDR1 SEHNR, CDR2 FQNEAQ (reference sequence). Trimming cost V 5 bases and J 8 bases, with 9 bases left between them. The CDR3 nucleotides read TGTGCCAGCAGCACAGACCGCGAAGCTTTCTTT. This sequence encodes CASSTDREAFF.

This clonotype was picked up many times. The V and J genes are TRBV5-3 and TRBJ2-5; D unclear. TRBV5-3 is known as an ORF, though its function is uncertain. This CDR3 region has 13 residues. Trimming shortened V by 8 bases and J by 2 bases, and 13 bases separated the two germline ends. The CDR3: CASSPGSQETQYF. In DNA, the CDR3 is TGTGCCAGCAGCCCCGGGTCACAAGAGACCCAGTACTTC.

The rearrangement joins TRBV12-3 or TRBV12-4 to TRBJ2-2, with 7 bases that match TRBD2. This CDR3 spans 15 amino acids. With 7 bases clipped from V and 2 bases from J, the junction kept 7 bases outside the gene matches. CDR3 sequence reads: CASTYPSGNTGELFF. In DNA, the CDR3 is TGTGCCAGCACTTACCCTAGCGGTAACACCGGGGAGCTGTTTTTT.

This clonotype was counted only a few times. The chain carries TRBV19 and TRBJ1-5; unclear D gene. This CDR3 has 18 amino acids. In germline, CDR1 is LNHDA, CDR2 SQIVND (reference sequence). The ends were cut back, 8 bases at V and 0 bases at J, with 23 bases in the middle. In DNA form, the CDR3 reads TGTGCCAGTCGAGGGCCACCATCCGAAATTTATAGCAATCAGCCCCAGCATTTT. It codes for CASRGPPSEIYSNQPQHF.

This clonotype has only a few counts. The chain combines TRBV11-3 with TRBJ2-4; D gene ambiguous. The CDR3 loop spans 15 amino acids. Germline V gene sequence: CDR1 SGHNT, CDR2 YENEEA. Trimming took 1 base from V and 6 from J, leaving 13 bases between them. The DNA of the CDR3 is TGTGCCAGCAGCTTAGCCGGCAGGCTCGGAAACATTCAGTACTTC. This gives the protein CASSLAGRLGNIQYF.

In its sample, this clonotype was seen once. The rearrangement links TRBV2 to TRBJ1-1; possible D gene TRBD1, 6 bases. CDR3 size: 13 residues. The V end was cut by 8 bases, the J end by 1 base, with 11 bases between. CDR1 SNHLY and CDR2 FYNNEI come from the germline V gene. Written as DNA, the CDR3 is TGTGCCAGCCGCGGACAGCCGAACACTGAAGCTTTCTTT. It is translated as CASRGQPNTEAFF.

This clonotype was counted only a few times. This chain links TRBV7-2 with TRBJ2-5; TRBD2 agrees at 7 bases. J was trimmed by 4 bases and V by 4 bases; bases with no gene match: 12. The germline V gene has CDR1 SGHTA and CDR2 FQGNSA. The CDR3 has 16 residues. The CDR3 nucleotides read TGTGCCAGCAGCTCTAATTCTGGGAGGGGTCGAGAGACCCAGTACTTC. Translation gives CASSSNSGRGRETQYF. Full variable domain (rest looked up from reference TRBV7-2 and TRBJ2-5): GAGVSQSPSNKVTEKGKDVELRCDPISGHTALYWYRQSLGQGLEFLIYFQGNSAPDKSGLPSDRFSAERTGGSVSTLTIQRTQQEDSAVYLCASSSNSGRGRETQYFGPGTRLLVL.

CDR3 in DNA: TGCGCCAGCAGCCACCTGGGGGAAGGCAAGGACACTGAAGCTTTCTTT. The encoded protein is CASSHLGEGKDTEAFF. The rearrangement links TRBV4-1 to TRBJ1-1, with a possible D match to TRBD1 (5 bases). Trimming pared 3 bases from V and 3 bases from J, leaving 17 bases between. Germline loops: CDR1 MGHRA, CDR2 YSYEKL. The CDR3 spans 16 residues.

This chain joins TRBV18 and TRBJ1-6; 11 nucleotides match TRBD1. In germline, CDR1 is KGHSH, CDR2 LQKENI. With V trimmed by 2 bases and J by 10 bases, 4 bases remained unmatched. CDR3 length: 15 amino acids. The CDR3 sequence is CASSPGQGAESPLHF. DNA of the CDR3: TGTGCCAGCTCACCAGGACAGGGGGCGGAATCACCCCTCCACTTT.

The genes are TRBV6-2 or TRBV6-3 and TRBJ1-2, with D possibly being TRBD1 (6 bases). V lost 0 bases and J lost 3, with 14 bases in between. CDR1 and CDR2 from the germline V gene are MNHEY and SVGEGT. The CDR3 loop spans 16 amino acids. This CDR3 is CASSYSAGATDYGYTF. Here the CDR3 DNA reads TGTGCCAGCAGTTACTCGGCAGGGGCAACAGACTATGGCTACACCTTC.